Listed below are T cell receptor beta chains from one sample, sequenced in a study of Ad26.COV2.S vaccination and SARS-CoV-2 variants. The table came from immunoSEQ multiplex PCR; TCRdb's copy has only in-frame clones and leaves some out. The data contain roughly 300,000 clones, about 87% of them singletons. The sample here was peripheral blood, taken in a trial of Ad26.COV2.S vaccine versus placebo. The receptors were gathered from a person between 18 and 65 years old who received the Ad26.COV2.S COVID-19 vaccine or a placebo. The CDR3 runs from the conserved cysteine through the conserved F or W. Each record gives: CDR3 DNA, CDR3 protein, clone size, D gene, J gene, V gene. A D gene is named only where the DNA matches it firmly. Size is omitted from some rows. Given values are once, few, many or a class for expanded clones.

TGTGCCAGCAGCTCCCAGCGGGGGCAGGCCCAAGGCTACACCTTC | CASSSQRGQAQGYTF | - | - | TRBJ1-2 | TRBV7-2
TGTGCCAGCAGTTTACCCCAGAGTTCACCCCTCCACTTT | CASSLPQSSPLHF | - | - | TRBJ1-6 | TRBV28
TGTGCCAGCACTCCCGGGGGCGGCTACGAGCAGTACTTC | CASTPGGGYEQYF | - | - | TRBJ2-7 | TRBV2
TGTGCTAGTGGTTTGTTATACGAGCAGTACTTC | CASGLLYEQYF | - | - | TRBJ2-7 | TRBV12-5
TGTGCCAGCAGTTTAGTACAGACCTACGAGCAGTACTTC | CASSLVQTYEQYF | - | - | TRBJ2-7 | TRBV28
TGTGCCAGCTCACCATTAGGGGGAGCGACAGATACGCAGTATTTT | CASSPLGGATDTQYF | - | - | TRBJ2-3 | TRBV18
TGCGCCAGCAGCCAGGACAGGGTTCCCGGCTACACCTTC | CASSQDRVPGYTF | - | TRBD1 | TRBJ1-2 | TRBV4-3
TGTGCCAGCAGTTTTGGCGGACACCCTTCAGAGACCCAGTACTTC | CASSFGGHPSETQYF | - | - | TRBJ2-5 | TRBV27
TGTGCCAGTTCTTTAGAGGGTGACAATGAGCAGTTCTTC | CASSLEGDNEQFF | - | - | TRBJ2-1 | TRBV19
TGCAGCGTTGAAAAGGCAAGCGGGAGGGCTAGACATAACAATGAGCAGTTCTTC | CSVEKASGRARHNNEQFF | - | TRBD2 | TRBJ2-1 | TRBV29-1
TGCGCCAGCACCCATATTCCCGGGACAGGGGGCTACGAGCAGTACTTC | CASTHIPGTGGYEQYF | - | TRBD1 | TRBJ2-7 | TRBV5-1
TGTGCCAGCAGCTGGGTAGTTAATAGCAATCAGCCCCAGCATTTT | CASSWVVNSNQPQHF | - | - | TRBJ1-5 | TRBV5-5
TGTGCCAGCAGCCTGAACCGGGGGGCCAAAAACATTCAGTACTTC | CASSLNRGAKNIQYF | - | - | TRBJ2-4 | TRBV7-3
TGTGCCAGCAGCCCACCGTTTGGAAACACCATATATTTT | CASSPPFGNTIYF | - | - | TRBJ1-3 | TRBV7-3
TGTGCCAGCAGCTTATCGGATTCAGCTAACTATGGCTACACCTTC | CASSLSDSANYGYTF | - | - | TRBJ1-2 | TRBV7-8
TGTGCCAGCAGCATACCGGAGAAGCATAGAGATACGCAGTATTTT | CASSIPEKHRDTQYF | once | - | TRBJ2-3 | TRBV21-1
TGTGCCAGCAGCCAAAAGCCGAGACAGGACACTGAAGCTTTCTTT | CASSQKPRQDTEAFF | - | - | TRBJ1-1 | TRBV4-2
TGTGCCCCCAGGGGCGGGGAGCTGTTTTTT | CAPRGGELFF | - | - | TRBJ2-2 | TRBV11-3
TGCAGCGTAGAGTTAGCGGGAGGGACAGATACGCAGTATTTT | CSVELAGGTDTQYF | - | TRBD2 | TRBJ2-3 | TRBV29-1
TGTGCCAGCAGCTTAGAAGGTCTTACCGGGGAGCTGTTTTTT | CASSLEGLTGELFF | - | - | TRBJ2-2 | TRBV7-3
TGTGCCAGCAGCTTAGGTAGCGGGCTGGGCACTGAAGCTTTCTTT | CASSLGSGLGTEAFF | - | - | TRBJ1-1 | TRBV7-9
TGTGCCAGCTCACCACAGGGTTTCCACGAGCAGTACTTC | CASSPQGFHEQYF | - | - | TRBJ2-7 | TRBV18
TGTGCCAGCAGTAGAGGAGGCGAGCAGTACTTC | CASSRGGEQYF | few | - | TRBJ2-7 | TRBV7-3
TGTGCCATCAGTGAGTGGGGCACCGACGGTGGCTACACCTTC | CAISEWGTDGGYTF | - | - | TRBJ1-2 | TRBV10-3
TGTGCCAGTAACTCCGGGACTGTGAACACCGGGGAGCTGTTTTTT | CASNSGTVNTGELFF | - | - | TRBJ2-2 | TRBV19
TGTGCCAGCAGTTATAGGGCCGGGGAGCTGTTTTTT | CASSYRAGELFF | - | - | TRBJ2-2 | TRBV6-5